These 7 T cell receptor beta chains were all obtained from the same sample, sequenced in a study of shared clonotypes between healthy human individuals. Using immunoSEQ multiplex PCR, the repertoire was profiled, and TCRdb retains in-frame clones only, with some absent. Of 2,500,000 or so clones in the sample, approximately 90% were seen once. Material: naive CD4+ T cells from PBMCs. Subset given: CD45RA+ positively selected. Receptors originate from a young man in good health. Some clones in this sample may be carry-over from other donors' samples.

V and J are TRBV7-2 and TRBJ2-7; possibly TRBD2 for D (6 bases). The V and J ends lost 1 base and 7 bases respectively, with 17 bases between them. This CDR3 has 15 residues. Germline lookup yields CDR1 SGHTA and CDR2 FQGNSA. The CDR3 nucleotides read TGTGCCAGCAGCTTAGTCATGGCGGGGATGCTGGAGCAGTACTTC. Translating gives CASSLVMAGMLEQYF.

The chain couples TRBV7-6 to TRBJ2-3, with no clear D. The CDR3 covers 16 residues. CDR1 and CDR2 (germline): SGHVS, FNYEAQ. V lost 5 bases to trimming and J lost 2 bases, with 17 bases between them. CDR3 coding DNA: TGTGCCAGCAGCCTGCTCCGGCTGAGAGACACAGATACGCAGTATTTT. Its protein is CASSLLRLRDTDTQYF.

The CDR3 DNA follows: TGTGCCAGCAGCCGGGACTTTAACACCGGGGAGCTGTTTTTT. The encoded protein is CASSRDFNTGELFF. The V gene is TRBV11-3, the J gene TRBJ2-2; D might be TRBD2 (6 bases). V gave up 5 bases and J gave up 2 bases, with 9 bases separating them. The CDR3 is 14 residues long. CDR1 and CDR2 (germline): SGHNT, YENEEA.

The chain has TRBV6-4 and TRBJ1-2; D might be TRBD1 (6 bases). Germline V gene lookup returns CDR1 MRHNA and CDR2 SNTAGT. The V gene lost 7 bases and the J gene lost 1 base, with 22 bases spanning the gap. There are 17 residues in the CDR3. The DNA of the CDR3 is TGTGCCAGCACCTACAGGGAATCAGCGGGCCATAACTATGGCTACACCTTC. It codes for CASTYRESAGHNYGYTF.

CDR3 protein: CASSFVSGNQPQHF. CDR3 bases: TGTGCCAGCAGCTTTGTCTCGGGGAATCAGCCCCAGCATTTT. The chain uses TRBV5-5 and TRBJ1-5; no firm D call. Trimming left V 2 bases short and J 4 bases short, with 10 bases between. Looked up from germline, CDR1 is SGHKS and CDR2 is YYEKEE (reference sequence). The CDR3 loop spans 14 amino acids.

The chain carries TRBV2 and TRBJ1-1, with 7 bases identical to TRBD1. CDR1 is SNHLY, CDR2 FYNNEI, per germline. The CDR3 contains 13 residues. Trimming at V came to 10 bases and at J to 4 bases, leaving 9 bases not matched to a gene. CDR3 amino acids: CANHRGVGTEAFF. DNA for the CDR3: TGTGCCAACCACAGGGGAGTGGGCACTGAAGCTTTCTTT.

The genes are TRBV5-1 and TRBJ2-3, with TRBD2 matching 7 bases. Germline loops: CDR1 SGHRS, CDR2 YFSETQ. There are 14 residues in the CDR3. The trim removed 5 bases at V and 2 bases at J, leaving 5 bases unmatched. The CDR3 DNA follows: TGCGCCAGCAGAACCGGGACTACCACAGATACGCAGTATTTT. Amino acid sequence: CASRTGTTTDTQYF.